This TCR beta chain was retrieved from a study of blood T cell repertoires in COVID-19. Losses at the gene ends were 0 bases for V and 4 bases for J; bases not matched to a gene: 10. This CDR3 is built from 19 residues. Germline values: CDR1 ENHRY, CDR2 SYGVKD. The table came from immunoSEQ multiplex PCR; TCRdb's copy has only in-frame clones and leaves some out. The data contain 130,000 to 150,000 clones, about 86% of them singletons. The chain has TRBV10-3 and TRBJ2-3; TRBD2 agrees at 13 bases. Sequenced sample: PBMCs or T cells enriched from blood (not recorded which). The TCR sequence derives from a man aged 45-65 years who had recovered from COVID-19. CDR3 protein: CAISESLTSGGPRADTQYF. CDR3 sequence (DNA): TGTGCCATCAGTGAGTCGCTGACTAGCGGGGGGCCTAGGGCAGATACGCAGTATTTT.